This T cell receptor (beta chain) was sequenced in a study of T cells and Merkel cell carcinoma outcomes. The assay was immunoSEQ multiplex PCR, and TCRdb's table has in-frame clones only and misses some. The table has about 9,200 clones, 80% to 90% seen once; the top ten hold roughly 2.4%. The CDR3 spans 15 residues. Germline assignment: CDR1 KGHSH and CDR2 LQKENI. V was cut by 2 bases and J by 5 bases, with 16 bases left in between. This clonotype was obtained from a human donor with Merkel cell carcinoma. Sequencing was done on a sample of tumor tissue from Merkel cell carcinoma. The gene calls are TRBV18 and TRBJ2-7; D perhaps matches TRBD1 (5 bases). The CDR3 sequence is CASSPFKGASNEQYF. Here the CDR3 DNA reads TGTGCCAGCTCACCATTTAAAGGGGCGTCGAACGAGCAGTACTTC.